The 31 T cell receptor beta chains presented below share a single source sample, sequenced in a study of control samples from healthy donors and cancer patients. Repertoires were generated with immunoSEQ multiplex PCR, while TCRdb's copy carries only in-frame clones and drops some. The sample lists 130,000 or so clones, more than 75% occurring once. The sequenced sample consisted of blood. The receptors here all came from a middle-aged man in good health.

The V call is TRBV11-2, the J call TRBJ2-5; 11 bases agree with TRBD2. CDR3 size: 16 residues. Trimming at V came to 4 bases and at J to 1 base, leaving 5 bases not matched to a gene. Germline CDR1 is SGHAT and CDR2 is FQNNGV. CDR3: CASSSRLAGFQETQYF. The CDR3 region has the DNA TGTGCCAGCAGCTCCAGACTAGCGGGGTTCCAAGAGACCCAGTACTTC.

This clone was seen only a few times. V gene TRBV7-2 combines with J gene TRBJ2-7; 8 bases align to TRBD1. Germline lookup yields CDR1 SGHTA and CDR2 FQGNSA. Germline trimming cut 7 bases from V and 7 bases from J; bases unmatched to any gene: 12. This CDR3 has 14 amino acids. The CDR3 region has the DNA TGTGCCAGCACGCAGGGGGCTTCCCGGGGGGAGCAGTACTTC. It codes for CASTQGASRGEQYF.

This chain joins TRBV25-1 and TRBJ1-1; the match to TRBD1 covers 7 bases. The length of the CDR3 is 15 residues. The germline V gene has CDR1 MGHDK and CDR2 SYGVNS. J was trimmed by 1 base and V by 5 bases; bases with no gene match: 7. CDR3 residues: CASSSWDSTNTEAFF. The CDR3 DNA follows: TGTGCCAGCAGTAGTTGGGACAGCACGAACACTGAAGCTTTCTTT.

This chain links TRBV7-2 with TRBJ1-2; D is ambiguous. The CDR3 totals 14 residues. The V gene lost 4 bases and the J gene lost 4 bases, with 13 bases spanning the gap. Germline CDR1 SGHTA, CDR2 FQGNSA. This CDR3 is CASSSYDRAYGYTF. In DNA form, the CDR3 reads TGTGCCAGCAGCTCGTATGATAGAGCCTATGGCTACACCTTC.

V usage is TRBV11-3 and J usage is TRBJ1-6; D remains ambiguous. CDR3 length: 14 residues. Per the germline V gene, CDR1 is SGHNT and CDR2 is YENEEA. Trimming left V 1 base short and J 7 bases short, with 8 bases between. For the CDR3, the DNA is TGTGCCAGCAGCTTAGGACGGCTAAATTCACCCCTCCACTTT. Translated, it gives CASSLGRLNSPLHF. The whole variable domain, filled in from reference TRBV11-3 and TRBJ1-6, reads EAGVVQSPRYKIIEKKQPVAFWCNPISGHNTLYWYLQNLGQGPELLIRYENEEAVDDSQLPKDRFSAERLKGVDSTLKIQPAELGDSAVYLCASSLGRLNSPLHFGNGTRLTVT.

V and J are TRBV11-2 and TRBJ1-4; D remains unclear. Germline values: CDR1 SGHAT, CDR2 FQNNGV. The V end was cut by 5 bases, the J end by 5 bases, with 18 bases between. CDR3 length: 16 residues. The CDR3 loop is CASSQDAGVLNEKLFF. The CDR3 DNA sequence: TGTGCCAGCAGCCAGGACGCCGGGGTGCTGAATGAAAAACTGTTTTTT.

Worth noting for this clone: One junction end disagrees with the germline gene, perhaps due to a read error. This chain joins TRBV4-2 and TRBJ1-5; no definite D call. Germline CDR1 reads LGHNA; CDR2 reads YNFKEQ. The CDR3 is 17 amino acids. CDR3 region: CASSKEVLGSFNQPQHF. CDR3 bases: TGTGCCAGCAGCAAAGAGGTTCTGGGGAGCTTCAATCAGCCCCAGCATTTT.

The chain uses TRBV7-2 and TRBJ1-1, with D maybe TRBD1 (5 bases). V was shortened by 2 bases and J by 1 base, with 8 bases between the two germline ends. This CDR3 region has 14 residues. CDR1 is SGHTA, CDR2 FQGNSA, per germline. The CDR3: CASSLQGGNTEAFF. CDR3 nucleotides: TGTGCCAGCAGCTTACAGGGTGGGAACACTGAAGCTTTCTTT.

The DNA for the CDR3 is TGTGCCAGCAGCGCGAACTGGGGGGCCTACAATGAGCAGTTCTTC. It yields the protein CASSANWGAYNEQFF. The chain couples TRBV11-2 to TRBJ2-1, with D possibly matching TRBD2 (6 bases). Germline lookup yields CDR1 SGHAT and CDR2 FQNNGV. The CDR3 has 15 amino acids. V lost 5 bases to trimming and J lost 2 bases, with 13 bases between them.

This clone was seen a single time. The chain recombines TRBV18 with TRBJ2-3; D is perhaps TRBD1 (6 bases). CDR3 length equals 16 residues. CDR1 is KGHSH and CDR2 is LQKENI in the germline V gene. Trimming took off 3 bases at V and 4 bases at J, with 17 bases between the two ends. Here the CDR3 DNA reads TGTGCCAGCTCACCTCTTGGGACAACCCAAGCAGATACGCAGTATTTT. It encodes CASSPLGTTQADTQYF.

This chain connects TRBV5-4 to TRBJ2-5, with 12 bases identical to TRBD2. This CDR3 spans 16 amino acids. The V and J ends lost 5 bases and 7 bases, in that order; junction bases with no gene match: 12. Germline values: CDR1 SGHNT, CDR2 YYREEE (reference sequence). The DNA of the CDR3 is TGTGCCAGCAGTAGGGGAGGACTAGCGGGGTCCGGGACCCAGTACTTC. Translated: CASSRGGLAGSGTQYF.

V and J are TRBV12-3 or TRBV12-4 and TRBJ1-1; 7 bases are shared with TRBD1. The CDR3 is made up of 12 amino acids. Germline trimming cut 2 bases from V and 6 bases from J; bases unmatched to any gene: 0. The CDR3 is CASSLQGAEAFF. The CDR3 DNA reads TGTGCCAGCAGTTTACAGGGGGCTGAAGCTTTCTTT.

The chain carries TRBV11-3 and TRBJ2-7, with D uncertain. This CDR3 contains 14 residues. V lost 1 base to trimming and J lost 3 bases, with 10 bases between them. CDR1 and CDR2 (germline): SGHNT, YENEEA. The CDR3 region is CASSLVRQHYEQYF. The CDR3 DNA reads TGTGCCAGCAGCTTAGTTCGTCAGCACTACGAGCAGTACTTC.

This sequence joins TRBV14 and TRBJ1-2, with TRBD1 identical over 7 bases. This CDR3 comprises 14 residues. J gave up 4 bases and V 5 bases, and 7 bases lay outside the gene matches. From germline, CDR1 is SGHDN and CDR2 FVKESK. The CDR3 DNA is TGTGCCAGCAGCGGCCGACAGGGTTTCTATGGCTACACCTTC. This encodes CASSGRQGFYGYTF.

V and J are TRBV29-1 and TRBJ1-2; tentative D call: TRBD1 (6 bases). This CDR3 is built from 14 residues. V shed 7 bases and J shed 0 bases, with 15 bases lying between them. Germline CDR1 SQVTM, CDR2 ANQGSEA. The CDR3 here is CSATDTGTNYGYTF. DNA of the CDR3: TGCAGCGCCACAGATACAGGGACTAACTATGGCTACACCTTC. The full variable domain, completed using reference TRBV29-1 and TRBJ1-2, is SAVISQKPSRDICQRGTSLTIQCQVDSQVTMMFWYRQQPGQSLTLIATANQGSEATYESGFVIDKFPISRPNLTFSTLTVSNMSPEDSSIYLCSATDTGTNYGYTFGSGTRLTVV.

This chain joins TRBV9 and TRBJ2-3; possibly TRBD2 for D (6 bases). In germline, CDR1 is SGDLS, CDR2 YYNGEE. V lost 4 bases, J lost 1 base, and 10 bases lay in between. The CDR3 sequence is 14 residues long. The CDR3 region is CASSMGGGTDTQYF. The CDR3 region has the DNA TGTGCCAGCAGCATGGGCGGGGGCACAGATACGCAGTATTTT.

V gene TRBV2 combines with J gene TRBJ2-3; D is possibly TRBD2 (5 bases). Looked up from germline, CDR1 is SNHLY and CDR2 is FYNNEI. With 7 bases removed from V and 4 bases from J, the gap between germline ends came to 18 bases. The CDR3 length is 15 residues. The CDR3 here is CASNRAGEGADTQYF. Written as DNA, the CDR3 is TGTGCCAGCAATAGGGCGGGCGAGGGCGCAGATACGCAGTATTTT.

The chain has TRBV29-1 and TRBJ1-4; 10 nucleotides align to TRBD1. Per the germline V gene, CDR1 is SQVTM and CDR2 is ANQGSEA. The CDR3 loop spans 14 amino acids. The trim removed 6 bases at V and 0 bases at J, leaving 1 base unmatched. This CDR3 reads CSVGTGATNEKLFF. The DNA for the CDR3 is TGCAGCGTGGGGACAGGGGCAACTAATGAAAAACTGTTTTTT.

V usage is TRBV11-2 and J usage is TRBJ1-1; weak D call: TRBD1 (6 bases). V lost 5 bases, J lost 0 bases, and 13 bases lay in between. The CDR3 covers 15 residues. Germline CDR1 is SGHAT and CDR2 is FQNNGV. CDR3 amino acids: CASSAQGALNTEAFF. The CDR3 DNA reads TGTGCCAGCAGCGCACAGGGCGCGCTGAACACTGAAGCTTTCTTT. Variable domain in full (rest from reference TRBV11-2 and TRBJ1-1): EAGVAQSPRYKIIEKRQSVAFWCNPISGHATLYWYQQILGQGPKLLIQFQNNGVVDDSQLPKDRFSAERLKGVDSTLKIQPAKLEDSAVYLCASSAQGALNTEAFFGQGTRLTVV.

This chain connects TRBV29-1 to TRBJ2-1, with D perhaps TRBD2 (6 bases). This CDR3 comprises 12 residues. Trimming shortened V by 8 bases and J by 5 bases, and 13 bases separated the two germline ends. Germline V gene sequence: CDR1 SQVTM, CDR2 ANQGSEA. The CDR3 is CSLRDFDNEQFF. CDR3 DNA sequence: TGCAGCCTCCGGGACTTCGACAATGAGCAGTTCTTC.

The genes are TRBV6-6 and TRBJ1-2; D is ambiguous. The CDR3 consists of 14 residues. Germline lookup yields CDR1 MNHNY and CDR2 SVGAGI (reference sequence). Between the trimmed V and J ends, which lost 6 bases and 7 bases, there was a span of 18 bases. DNA for the CDR3: TGTGCCAGCAGCAAGGTCGGGGTAAGCTCTGGCTACACCTTC. This sequence encodes CASSKVGVSSGYTF.

The V call is TRBV18, the J call TRBJ2-7; tentative D call: TRBD2 (6 bases). CDR3 length equals 14 residues. Germline V gene lookup returns CDR1 KGHSH and CDR2 LQKENI. The ends were cut back, 3 bases at V and 4 bases at J, with 13 bases in the middle. CDR3 nucleotide sequence: TGTGCCAGCTCACCTGGCACGGAGGGTTACGAGCAGTACTTC. This sequence encodes CASSPGTEGYEQYF.

This clone was picked up many times. This rearrangement joins TRBV7-2 to TRBJ2-7; 9 nucleotides line up with TRBD1. There are 15 residues in the CDR3. In germline, CDR1 is SGHTA, CDR2 FQGNSA. The V and J ends lost 1 base and 2 bases, in that order; junction bases with no gene match: 3. CDR3 in DNA: TGTGCCAGCAGCTTAGTGGGACAGGGTACCTACGAGCAGTACTTC. Protein: CASSLVGQGTYEQYF.

CDR3 coding DNA: TGTGCCAGCAGCTTGGGAGGGGCGCCTTATGGCTACACCTTC. As protein: CASSLGGAPYGYTF. V gene TRBV5-4 combines with J gene TRBJ1-2; D may be TRBD1 (5 bases). V lost 0 bases to trimming and J lost 5 bases, with 11 bases between them. This CDR3 spans 14 amino acids. CDR1 SGHNT and CDR2 YYREEE come from the germline V gene (reference sequence).

The gene calls are TRBV29-1 and TRBJ2-1, with 11 positions matching TRBD1. The CDR3 has 13 residues. The V gene end was trimmed by 8 bases and the J gene end by 8 bases; junction bases not matched to a gene: 8. Germline CDR1 is SQVTM and CDR2 is ANQGSEA. CDR3 sequence reads: CSTPGQGGDEQFF. As DNA, the CDR3 is TGCAGCACACCGGGACAGGGGGGCGATGAGCAGTTCTTC.

This sequence joins TRBV18 and TRBJ1-3; D is undetermined. Germline CDR1 KGHSH, CDR2 LQKENI. Trimming stripped 0 bases from V and 3 bases from J, with 18 bases between. The CDR3 consists of 18 residues. The CDR3 sequence is CASSPPAPIGKRGNTIYF. Here the CDR3 DNA reads TGTGCCAGCTCACCACCGGCCCCCATAGGGAAGCGTGGAAACACCATATATTTT.

The rearrangement joins TRBV2 to TRBJ2-4, with D maybe TRBD1 (6 bases). The length of the CDR3 is 12 residues. Trimming took 6 bases from V and 5 from J, leaving 8 bases between them. Germline V lookup: CDR1 SNHLY, CDR2 FYNNEI. The CDR3, as DNA: TGTGCCAGCAGGAGGACAGAAAACATTCAGTACTTC. It yields the protein CASRRTENIQYF.

CDR3 protein: CSVRSRTDYGYTF. As DNA, the CDR3 is TGCAGCGTTCGTTCTCGGACCGACTATGGCTACACCTTC. The V gene is TRBV29-1, the J gene TRBJ1-2; no clear D gene. The CDR3 sequence is 13 residues long. CDR1 is SQVTM, CDR2 ANQGSEA, per germline. The ends were cut back, 5 bases at V and 3 bases at J, with 13 bases in the middle. The whole variable domain, remainder taken from reference TRBV29-1 and TRBJ1-2, is SAVISQKPSRDICQRGTSLTIQCQVDSQVTMMFWYRQQPGQSLTLIATANQGSEATYESGFVIDKFPISRPNLTFSTLTVSNMSPEDSSIYLCSVRSRTDYGYTFGSGTRLTVV.

This chain joins TRBV9 and TRBJ2-2, with D possibly TRBD2 on 6 matching bases. Deletions cut 3 bases from V and 4 bases from J, with 16 bases between. Per germline, CDR1 SGDLS and CDR2 YYNGEE. This CDR3 is 16 amino acids long. The CDR3 spells CASSGREMGGTGELFF. The DNA of the CDR3 is TGTGCCAGCAGCGGGAGAGAGATGGGGGGCACCGGGGAGCTGTTTTTT.

The V call is TRBV4-3, the J call TRBJ1-1, with D uncertain. This CDR3 is 15 amino acids long. V gave up 0 bases and J gave up 1 base, with 9 bases separating them. Germline CDR1 is LGHNA and CDR2 is YSLEER. The CDR3 spells CASSQDPKGNTEAFF. The CDR3 DNA reads as TGCGCCAGCAGCCAAGATCCGAAGGGGAACACTGAAGCTTTCTTT.

V gene TRBV3-1 (or the pseudogene TRBV3-2) combines with J gene TRBJ1-2; tentatively, D is TRBD1 (6 bases). CDR3 size: 14 residues. The V and J ends lost 0 bases and 3 bases respectively, with 8 bases between them. CDR1 and CDR2 (germline): LGHDT, YNNKEL (reference sequence). The CDR3 loop is CASSQESGDYGYTF. The CDR3 DNA is TGTGCCAGCAGCCAAGAGTCAGGGGACTATGGCTACACCTTC.